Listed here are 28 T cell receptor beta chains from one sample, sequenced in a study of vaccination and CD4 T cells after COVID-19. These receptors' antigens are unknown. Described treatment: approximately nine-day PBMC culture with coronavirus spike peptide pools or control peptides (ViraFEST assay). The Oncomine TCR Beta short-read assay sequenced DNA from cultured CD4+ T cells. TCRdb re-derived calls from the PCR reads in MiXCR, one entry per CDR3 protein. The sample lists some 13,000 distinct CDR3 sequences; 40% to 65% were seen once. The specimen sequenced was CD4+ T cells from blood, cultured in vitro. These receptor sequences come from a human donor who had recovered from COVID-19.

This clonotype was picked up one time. CDR3: CASSFKVSSYEQYF. The DNA for the CDR3 is TGTGCCAGCAGTTTTAAGGTATCCTCCTACGAGCAGTACTTC. This chain joins TRBV27 and TRBJ2-7; D not resolved. This CDR3 is 14 amino acids long. The germline V gene encodes CDR1 MNHEY and CDR2 SMNVEV (reference sequence). The germline V and J ends were trimmed by 3 bases and 0 bases, with 9 bases remaining between them.

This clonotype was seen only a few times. The CDR3 sequence: CASSTLDSYQPQHF. The DNA of the CDR3 is TGTGCCAGCAGCACCCTGGACAGTTATCAGCCCCAGCATTTT. The chain is built from TRBV2 and TRBJ1-5, with D tentatively TRBD1 (6 bases). Trimming removed 6 bases from V and 5 bases from J, with 14 bases in between. Germline assignment: CDR1 SNHLY and CDR2 FYNNEI. CDR3 length equals 14 residues.

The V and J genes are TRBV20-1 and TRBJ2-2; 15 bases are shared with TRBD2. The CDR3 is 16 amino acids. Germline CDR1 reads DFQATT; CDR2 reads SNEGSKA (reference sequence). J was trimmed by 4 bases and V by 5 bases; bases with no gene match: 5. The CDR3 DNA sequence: TGCAGTGCTCTAAGGACTAGCGGGAGGGCCACCGGGGAGCTGTTTTTT. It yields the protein CSALRTSGRATGELFF.

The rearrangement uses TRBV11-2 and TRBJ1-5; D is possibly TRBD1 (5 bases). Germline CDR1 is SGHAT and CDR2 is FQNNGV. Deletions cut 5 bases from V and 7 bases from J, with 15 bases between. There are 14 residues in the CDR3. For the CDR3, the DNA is TGTGCCAGCAGCAGCCCCAGGGCTCGGCAGCCCCAGCATTTT. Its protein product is CASSSPRARQPQHF.

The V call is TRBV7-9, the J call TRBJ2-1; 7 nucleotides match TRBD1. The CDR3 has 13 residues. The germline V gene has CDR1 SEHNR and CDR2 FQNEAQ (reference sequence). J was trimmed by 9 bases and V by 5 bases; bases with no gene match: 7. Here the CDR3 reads CASSSGTVSEQFF. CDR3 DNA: TGTGCCAGCAGCAGTGGGACAGTTAGTGAGCAGTTCTTC.

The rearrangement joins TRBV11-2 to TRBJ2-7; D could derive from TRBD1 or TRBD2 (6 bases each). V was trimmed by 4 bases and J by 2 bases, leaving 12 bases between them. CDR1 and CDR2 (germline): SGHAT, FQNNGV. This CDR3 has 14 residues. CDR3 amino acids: CASSSTRGAYEQYF. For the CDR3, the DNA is TGTGCCAGCAGCTCGACTAGGGGGGCCTACGAGCAGTACTTC.

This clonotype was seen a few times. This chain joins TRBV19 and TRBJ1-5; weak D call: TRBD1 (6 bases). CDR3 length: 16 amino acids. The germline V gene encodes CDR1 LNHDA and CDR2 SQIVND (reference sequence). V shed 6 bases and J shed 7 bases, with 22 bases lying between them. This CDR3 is CASRGSRDKYRQPQHF. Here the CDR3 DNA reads TGTGCCAGTAGGGGTTCCAGGGACAAATATAGGCAGCCCCAGCATTTT.

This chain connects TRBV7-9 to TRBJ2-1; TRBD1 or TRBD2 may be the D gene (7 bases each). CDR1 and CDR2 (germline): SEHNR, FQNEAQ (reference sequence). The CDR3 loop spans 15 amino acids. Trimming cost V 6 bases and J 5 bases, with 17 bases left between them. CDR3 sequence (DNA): TGTGCCAGCAGGAGGGGGCGGGAGTTCCACAATGAGCAGTTCTTC. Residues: CASRRGREFHNEQFF.

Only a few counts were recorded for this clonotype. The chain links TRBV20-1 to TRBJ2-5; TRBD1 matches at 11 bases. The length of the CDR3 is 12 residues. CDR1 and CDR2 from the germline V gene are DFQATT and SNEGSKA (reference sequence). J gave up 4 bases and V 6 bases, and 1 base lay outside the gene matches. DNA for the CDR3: TGCAGTGCCGGACAGGGGGCAGAGACCCAGTACTTC. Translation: CSAGQGAETQYF.

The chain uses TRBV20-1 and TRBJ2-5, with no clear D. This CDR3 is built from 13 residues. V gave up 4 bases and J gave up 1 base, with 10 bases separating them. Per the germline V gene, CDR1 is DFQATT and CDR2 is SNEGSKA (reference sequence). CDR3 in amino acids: CSANRNSQETQYF. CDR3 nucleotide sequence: TGCAGTGCTAATCGGAACAGCCAAGAGACCCAGTACTTC.

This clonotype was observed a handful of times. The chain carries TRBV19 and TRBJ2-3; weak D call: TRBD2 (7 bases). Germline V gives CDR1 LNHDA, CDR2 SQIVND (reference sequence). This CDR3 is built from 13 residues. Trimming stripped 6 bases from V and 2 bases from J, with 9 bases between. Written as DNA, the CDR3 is TGTGCCAGTAGGGCGGGGGCCACAGATACGCAGTATTTT. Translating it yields CASRAGATDTQYF.

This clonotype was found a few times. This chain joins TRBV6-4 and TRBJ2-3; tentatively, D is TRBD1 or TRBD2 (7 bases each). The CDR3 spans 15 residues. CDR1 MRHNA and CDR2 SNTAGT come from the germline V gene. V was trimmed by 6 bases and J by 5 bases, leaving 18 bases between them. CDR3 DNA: TGTGCCAGCAGAAGAACAGGGGAGGGTGGAGATACGCAGTATTTT. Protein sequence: CASRRTGEGGDTQYF.

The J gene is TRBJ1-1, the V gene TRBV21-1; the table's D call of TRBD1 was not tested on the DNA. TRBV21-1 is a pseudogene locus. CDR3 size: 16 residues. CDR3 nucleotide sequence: TGTGCCAGCAGCCAAGGGGGGGCGGGGGTGAACACTGAAGCTTTCTTT. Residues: CASSQGGAGVNTEAFF.

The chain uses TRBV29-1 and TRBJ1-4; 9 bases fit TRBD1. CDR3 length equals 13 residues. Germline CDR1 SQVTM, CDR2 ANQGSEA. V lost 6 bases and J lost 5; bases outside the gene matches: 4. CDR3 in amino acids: CSVRTGANEKLFF. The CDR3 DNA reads TGCAGCGTACGGACAGGGGCAAATGAAAAACTGTTTTTT.

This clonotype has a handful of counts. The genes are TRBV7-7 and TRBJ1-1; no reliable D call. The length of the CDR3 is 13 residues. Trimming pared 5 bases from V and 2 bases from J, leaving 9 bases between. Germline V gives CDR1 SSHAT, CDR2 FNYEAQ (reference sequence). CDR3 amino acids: CASSLRSNTEAFF. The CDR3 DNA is TGTGCCAGCAGCCTAAGGTCTAACACTGAAGCTTTCTTT.

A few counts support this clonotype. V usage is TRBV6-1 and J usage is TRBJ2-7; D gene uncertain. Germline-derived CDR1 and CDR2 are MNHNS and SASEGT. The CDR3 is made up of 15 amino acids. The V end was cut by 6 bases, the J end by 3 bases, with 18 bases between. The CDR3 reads CASRRAGPPYYEQYF. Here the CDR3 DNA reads TGTGCCAGCAGACGAGCCGGGCCCCCATACTACGAGCAGTACTTC.

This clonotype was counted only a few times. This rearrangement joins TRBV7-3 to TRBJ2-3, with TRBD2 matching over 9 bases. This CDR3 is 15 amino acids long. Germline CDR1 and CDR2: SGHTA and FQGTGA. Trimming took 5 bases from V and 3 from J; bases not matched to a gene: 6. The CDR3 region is CASSVSGRVTDTQYF. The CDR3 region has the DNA TGTGCCAGCAGCGTTAGCGGGAGAGTAACAGATACGCAGTATTTT.

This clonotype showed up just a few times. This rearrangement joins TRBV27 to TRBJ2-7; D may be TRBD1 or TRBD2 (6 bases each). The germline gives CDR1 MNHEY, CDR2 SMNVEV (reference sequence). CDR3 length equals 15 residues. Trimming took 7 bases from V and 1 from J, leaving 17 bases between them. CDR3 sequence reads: CASTPGGRRSYEQYF. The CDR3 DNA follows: TGTGCCAGCACTCCCGGGGGCAGGCGATCCTACGAGCAGTACTTC.

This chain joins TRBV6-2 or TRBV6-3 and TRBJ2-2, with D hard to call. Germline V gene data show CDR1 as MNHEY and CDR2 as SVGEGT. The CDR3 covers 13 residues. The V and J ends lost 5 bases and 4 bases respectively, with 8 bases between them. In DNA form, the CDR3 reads TGTGCCAGCAGTCAGCCCTCCACCGGGGAGCTGTTTTTT. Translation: CASSQPSTGELFF.

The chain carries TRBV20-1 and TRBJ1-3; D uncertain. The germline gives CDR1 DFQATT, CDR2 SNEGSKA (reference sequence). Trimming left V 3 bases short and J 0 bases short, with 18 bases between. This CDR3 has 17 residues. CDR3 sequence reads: CSARPPHGLSSGNTIYF. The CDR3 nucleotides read TGCAGTGCTAGGCCGCCCCACGGACTTAGCTCTGGAAACACCATATATTTT.

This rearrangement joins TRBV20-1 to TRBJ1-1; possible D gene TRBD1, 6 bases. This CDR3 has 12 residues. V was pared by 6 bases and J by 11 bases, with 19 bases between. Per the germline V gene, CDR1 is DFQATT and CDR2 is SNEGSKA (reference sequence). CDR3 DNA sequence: TGCAGTGCCCTTGACACATCCACAGGGGCTTTCTTT. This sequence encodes CSALDTSTGAFF.

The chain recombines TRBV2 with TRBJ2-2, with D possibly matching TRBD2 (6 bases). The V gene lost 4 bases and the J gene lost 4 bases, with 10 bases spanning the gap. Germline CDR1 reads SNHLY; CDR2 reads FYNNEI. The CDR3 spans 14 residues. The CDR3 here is CASSGLATTGELFF. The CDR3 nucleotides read TGTGCCAGCAGTGGGCTAGCGACCACCGGGGAGCTGTTTTTT.

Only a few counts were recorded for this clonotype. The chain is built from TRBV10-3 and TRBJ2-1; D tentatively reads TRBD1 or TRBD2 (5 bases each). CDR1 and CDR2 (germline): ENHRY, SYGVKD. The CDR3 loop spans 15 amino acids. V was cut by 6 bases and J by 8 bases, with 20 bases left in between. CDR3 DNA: TGTGCCATCAGGGGGGAAGGTGTGGACGGCTATGAGCAGTTCTTC. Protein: CAIRGEGVDGYEQFF.

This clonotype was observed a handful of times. Written as DNA, the CDR3 is TGTGCCAGCAGCACAGAGGAGTTAGCGGGAGGGACAGATACGCAGTATTTT. It codes for CASSTEELAGGTDTQYF. This chain connects TRBV2 to TRBJ2-3; 11 positions agree with TRBD2. J was trimmed by 3 bases and V by 6 bases; bases with no gene match: 11. Germline CDR1 is SNHLY and CDR2 is FYNNEI. CDR3 size: 17 residues.

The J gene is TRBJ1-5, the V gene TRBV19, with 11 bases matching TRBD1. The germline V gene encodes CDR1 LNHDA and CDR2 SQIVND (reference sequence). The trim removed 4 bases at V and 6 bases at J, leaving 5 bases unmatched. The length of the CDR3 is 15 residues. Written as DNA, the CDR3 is TGTGCCAGTAGTAACGCCGGGACAGGGGGTCAGCCCCAGCATTTT. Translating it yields CASSNAGTGGQPQHF.

CDR3 sequence reads: CASSQGQVGGYTF. The CDR3, as DNA: TGTGCCAGCAGCCAAGGGCAGGTGGGTGGCTACACCTTC. The chain joins TRBV3-1 to TRBJ1-2, with D uncertain. V lost 1 base and J lost 7, with 10 bases in between. The germline CDR1 and CDR2 sequences are LGHDT and YNNKEL (reference sequence). The CDR3 spans 13 residues.

The CDR3 loop reads CASSLGGPYSSTDTQYF. In nucleotides, the CDR3 is TGCGCCAGCAGCTTGGGCGGGCCGTATTCTAGCACAGATACGCAGTATTTT. The V and J genes are TRBV5-1 and TRBJ2-3; perhaps TRBD2 as D (5 bases). CDR3 length equals 17 residues. Germline V CDR1 and CDR2: SGHRS, YFSETQ. V lost 0 bases, J lost 0 bases, and 14 bases lay in between.

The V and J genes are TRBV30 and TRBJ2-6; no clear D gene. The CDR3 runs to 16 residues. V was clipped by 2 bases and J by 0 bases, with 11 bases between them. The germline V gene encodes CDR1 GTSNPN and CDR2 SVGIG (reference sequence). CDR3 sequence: CAWSLSGVSGANVLTF. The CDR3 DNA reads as TGTGCCTGGAGTCTGTCAGGAGTCTCTGGGGCCAACGTCCTGACTTTC.